Following are 28 T cell receptor beta chains from one sample sequenced in a study of OX40 agonist ivuxolimab in advanced cancers. This table comes from immunoSEQ multiplex PCR, and its TCRdb copy is limited to in-frame clones, with some not included. The sample shows fewer than 130,000 clones, about nine tenths of them seen only once. The material sequenced was CD4+ or CD8+ T cells sorted from blood, taken in a trial of the OX40 agonist ivuxolimab. All receptors come from an adult with an advanced solid tumor such as melanoma, head and neck, liver or kidney cancer.

The rearrangement joins TRBV19 to TRBJ2-7; possible D gene TRBD1, 5 bases. The V end lost 1 base, the J end lost 5 bases, and 15 bases lay between the germline ends. The V gene's germline CDR1 is LNHDA and CDR2 SQIVND (reference sequence). The CDR3 totals 15 residues. The CDR3 here is CASSIAGRVGNEQYF. The CDR3 region has the DNA TGTGCCAGTAGTATAGCCGGCAGGGTGGGGAACGAGCAGTACTTC. The entire variable domain, with the rest obtained from reference TRBV19 and TRBJ2-7, is as follows: DGGITQSPKYLFRKEGQNVTLSCEQNLNHDAMYWYRQDPGQGLRLIYYSQIVNDFQKGDIAEGYSVSREKKESFPLTVTSAQKNPTAFYLCASSIAGRVGNEQYFGPGTRLTVT.

The gene calls are TRBV7-9 and TRBJ2-7; D gene unclear. The CDR3 runs 14 residues. Trimming took off 5 bases at V and 2 bases at J, with 13 bases between the two ends. The germline gives CDR1 SEHNR, CDR2 FQNEAQ (reference sequence). The CDR3 nucleotides read TGTGCCAGCAGCAAACTGGAACTGACCTACGAGCAGTACTTC. This encodes CASSKLELTYEQYF.

This clone has only one observation. The rearrangement joins TRBV7-2 to TRBJ2-5; no clear D. Germline V lookup: CDR1 SGHTA, CDR2 FQGNSA. Trimming took 7 bases from V and 5 from J, leaving 8 bases between them. This CDR3 has 11 residues. The CDR3 loop is CASTEEETQYF. The CDR3 DNA reads TGTGCCAGCACCGAGGAGGAGACCCAGTACTTC.

The chain is built from TRBV7-8 and TRBJ1-1, with D unclear. The CDR3 contains 16 residues. The ends were cut back, 1 base at V and 3 bases at J, with 15 bases in the middle. Per germline, CDR1 SGHVS and CDR2 FQNEAQ. CDR3 nucleotide sequence: TGTGCCAGCAGCTTAGTTAGGGTGCCGAGGGACACTGAAGCTTTCTTT. Its protein is CASSLVRVPRDTEAFF.

This chain joins TRBV15 and TRBJ2-7; no clear D gene. CDR3 length: 12 amino acids. Germline CDR1 and CDR2: LNHNV and YYDKDF (reference sequence). Trimming removed 0 bases at V and 6 bases at J, with 6 bases between. The CDR3 nucleotides read TGTGCCACCAGCAGAGATCGGAGCGAGCAGTACTTC. As protein: CATSRDRSEQYF.

The V and J genes are TRBV5-1 and TRBJ2-3; D remains unclear. Trimming removed 2 bases from V and 0 bases from J, with 13 bases in between. CDR1 SGHRS and CDR2 YFSETQ come from the germline V gene. The CDR3 totals 16 residues. CDR3 coding DNA: TGCGCCAGCAGCTTAAGGTTCGAGGAAAGCACAGATACGCAGTATTTT. Protein sequence: CASSLRFEESTDTQYF.

V and J are TRBV10-3 and TRBJ2-3; 11 bases line up with TRBD1. This CDR3 contains 14 residues. The V gene's germline CDR1 is ENHRY and CDR2 SYGVKD. V gave up 4 bases and J gave up 5 bases; unmatched junction bases: 2. The CDR3 region has the DNA TGTGCCATCAGTGGGACAGGGGGCAGAGATACGCAGTATTTT. Its translation: CAISGTGGRDTQYF.

The chain joins TRBV19 to TRBJ1-2; no clear D gene. The CDR3 length is 12 residues. CDR1 and CDR2 (germline): LNHDA, SQIVND (reference sequence). The V end was cut by 9 bases, the J end by 4 bases, with 12 bases between. The CDR3 DNA follows: TGTGCCAGCCGGCGGGAAAGCTATGGCTACACCTTC. The encoded protein is CASRRESYGYTF.

The V and J genes are TRBV30 and TRBJ1-1, with a weak D call TRBD1 (5 bases). V was clipped by 5 bases and J by 10 bases, with 14 bases between them. The V gene's germline CDR1 is GTSNPN and CDR2 SVGIG (reference sequence). This CDR3 comprises 11 residues. For the CDR3, the DNA is TGTGCCTGGTCCGAGGACAAGGTAGCTTTCTTT. It translates to CAWSEDKVAFF.

The V call is TRBV7-8, the J call TRBJ1-4, with 8 bases lining up with TRBD1. The germline V gene encodes CDR1 SGHVS and CDR2 FQNEAQ. Trimming removed 6 bases from V and 2 bases from J; junction bases left unmatched: 11. This CDR3 has 17 residues. DNA for the CDR3: TGTGCCAGCAGACGAGACAGGGGAGGAGGGACTAATGAAAAACTGTTTTTT. Its translation: CASRRDRGGGTNEKLFF.

This chain uses TRBV2 with TRBJ1-1; a weak D match, TRBD1 (6 bases). Trimming pared 5 bases from V and 1 base from J, leaving 8 bases between. CDR3 length: 13 amino acids. Germline V lookup: CDR1 SNHLY, CDR2 FYNNEI. The CDR3 is CASSLDRNTEAFF. The CDR3 coding sequence is TGTGCCAGCAGTTTGGACAGGAACACTGAAGCTTTCTTT.

This clone showed up just once. This chain links TRBV5-1 with TRBJ1-1; possibly TRBD1 for D (5 bases). V lost 0 bases, J lost 4 bases, and 13 bases lay in between. Looked up from germline, CDR1 is SGHRS and CDR2 is YFSETQ. The CDR3 runs 15 residues. The CDR3 loop is CASSLERGGITEAFF. CDR3 bases: TGCGCCAGCAGCTTGGAGAGGGGAGGTATCACTGAAGCTTTCTTT.

Points on this clone: Other DNA sequences in this specimen translate into the identical CDR3. The V call is TRBV29-1, the J call TRBJ1-4; the D gene is possibly TRBD1 (5 bases). Trimming pared 4 bases from V and 6 bases from J, leaving 12 bases between. The germline V gene encodes CDR1 SQVTM and CDR2 ANQGSEA. This CDR3 contains 13 residues. The CDR3 loop reads CSVGTGRDEKLFF. CDR3 DNA sequence: TGCAGCGTTGGTACAGGCAGGGATGAAAAACTGTTTTTT.

A few counts support this clone. This chain connects TRBV5-1 to TRBJ1-4, with D possibly matching TRBD1 (5 bases). The CDR3 consists of 16 residues. Germline lookup yields CDR1 SGHRS and CDR2 YFSETQ. The germline V and J ends were trimmed by 4 bases and 8 bases, with 21 bases remaining between them. CDR3 DNA: TGCGCCAGCAGCCCGGGGGGTGGGACCGAACGAGAAAAACTGTTTTTT. Its translation: CASSPGGGTEREKLFF.

The J gene is TRBJ1-2, the V gene TRBV28; 8 nucleotides align to TRBD1. This CDR3 has 15 amino acids. The germline V gene encodes CDR1 MDHEN and CDR2 SYDVKM. Trimming at V came to 3 bases and at J to 3 bases, leaving 6 bases not matched to a gene. The CDR3 reads CASSLGETGDYGYTF. Written as DNA, the CDR3 is TGTGCCAGCAGTTTGGGTGAGACAGGGGACTATGGCTACACCTTC.

This chain connects TRBV5-4 to TRBJ2-3; D might be TRBD2 (5 bases). CDR1 SGHNT and CDR2 YYREEE come from the germline V gene (reference sequence). The CDR3 sequence is 14 residues long. V was clipped by 3 bases and J by 2 bases, with 10 bases between them. The chain's CDR3 is CASSSPEVTDTQYF. Here the CDR3 DNA reads TGTGCCAGCAGCTCCCCGGAGGTCACAGATACGCAGTATTTT.

V is TRBV25-1 and J is TRBJ1-1; 8 bases are shared with TRBD1. Germline V gene lookup returns CDR1 MGHDK and CDR2 SYGVNS. The CDR3 is 13 residues long. Trimming at V came to 10 bases and at J to 5 bases, leaving 9 bases not matched to a gene. CDR3 coding DNA: TGTGCCACCTCCCAGGGGGCGCGGACTGAAGCTTTCTTT. This encodes CATSQGARTEAFF.

CDR3 nucleotides: TGTGCCTGGAGTGTCTCACAGGGAGGCGGAAACACCATATATTTT. The encoded protein is CAWSVSQGGGNTIYF. The rearrangement joins TRBV30 to TRBJ1-3; D perhaps matches TRBD1 (6 bases). Germline CDR1 GTSNPN, CDR2 SVGIG (reference sequence). There are 15 residues in the CDR3. Trimming cost V 0 bases and J 4 bases, with 13 bases left between them.

V usage is TRBV9 and J usage is TRBJ2-3; D unclear. Trimming cost V 2 bases and J 6 bases, with 7 bases left between them. Germline V gene lookup returns CDR1 SGDLS and CDR2 YYNGEE. This CDR3 is built from 12 residues. The CDR3 DNA is TGTGCCAGCAGCGTCCCTCGGGATACGCAGTATTTT. Translated: CASSVPRDTQYF.

This chain joins TRBV6-5 and TRBJ2-1, with a tentative D call TRBD2 (5 bases). Per the germline V gene, CDR1 is MNHEY and CDR2 is SVGAGI. V lost 2 bases to trimming and J lost 6 bases, with 17 bases between them. The CDR3 length is 16 residues. The CDR3 DNA reads TGTGCCAGCAGTTACGCAGCCTATACTAGATCCAATGAGCAGTTCTTC. It specifies CASSYAAYTRSNEQFF.

The V call is TRBV23-1, the J call TRBJ2-4, with D maybe TRBD1 (7 bases). TRBV23-1 is classed as an ORF, of uncertain function. The CDR3 loop spans 21 amino acids. Trimming removed 6 bases at V and 0 bases at J, with 30 bases between. This CDR3 reads CASRNPMEGALFFIAKNIQYF. CDR3 sequence (DNA): TGCGCCAGCAGGAATCCAATGGAGGGGGCACTTTTTTTCATAGCCAAAAACATTCAGTACTTC.

The V and J genes are TRBV5-4 and TRBJ1-1; D remains ambiguous. Germline V lookup: CDR1 SGHNT, CDR2 YYREEE (reference sequence). The V end lost 2 bases, the J end lost 1 base, and 9 bases lay between the germline ends. CDR3 size: 14 residues. CDR3 amino acids: CASSLPSKNTEAFF. CDR3 DNA sequence: TGTGCCAGCAGCTTACCCTCCAAGAACACTGAAGCTTTCTTT.

The chain joins TRBV19 to TRBJ2-7; TRBD1 agrees at 9 bases. The CDR3 extends over 16 amino acids. Germline CDR1 and CDR2: LNHDA and SQIVND (reference sequence). Trimming cost V 3 bases and J 5 bases; bases outside gene matches: 11. This CDR3 reads CASSIIWAGTGNEQYF. CDR3 nucleotide sequence: TGTGCCAGTAGTATCATTTGGGCCGGGACAGGGAACGAGCAGTACTTC.

V gene TRBV7-8 combines with J gene TRBJ2-7; no clear D gene. Trimming took 2 bases from V and 6 from J, leaving 11 bases between them. The CDR3 runs to 13 residues. The germline V gene encodes CDR1 SGHVS and CDR2 FQNEAQ. The CDR3 DNA is TGTGCCAGCAGCTTAAGCATCCCCAGCGAGCAGTACTTC. Its translation: CASSLSIPSEQYF.

This chain uses TRBV19 with TRBJ2-1, with TRBD2 matching 10 bases. The CDR3 has 17 amino acids. The V gene's germline CDR1 is LNHDA and CDR2 SQIVND (reference sequence). Losses at the gene ends were 3 bases for V and 8 bases for J; bases not matched to a gene: 13. The CDR3 is CASSIYLGASGRDEQFF. CDR3 bases: TGTGCCAGTAGTATCTACTTAGGGGCTAGCGGGAGAGATGAGCAGTTCTTC.

The V call is TRBV28, the J call TRBJ2-1; 7 nucleotides align to TRBD1. J gave up 9 bases and V 6 bases, and 14 bases lay outside the gene matches. The germline V gene encodes CDR1 MDHEN and CDR2 SYDVKM. The CDR3 has 15 residues. This CDR3 is CASSNKNRGHAEQFF. DNA of the CDR3: TGTGCCAGCAGCAACAAGAACAGGGGTCATGCTGAGCAGTTCTTC.

The table lists this clone with a count of one. The CDR3 protein is CASSVGVQGLIVNEQFF. Written as DNA, the CDR3 is TGTGCCAGCAGCGTAGGTGTCCAGGGGTTGATAGTAAATGAGCAGTTCTTC. The V and J genes are TRBV9 and TRBJ2-1, with D maybe TRBD1 (6 bases). Trimming cost V 0 bases and J 7 bases, with 20 bases left between them. The CDR3 has 17 residues. The V gene's germline CDR1 is SGDLS and CDR2 YYNGEE. Variable domain in full (rest from reference TRBV9 and TRBJ2-1): DSGVTQTPKHLITATGQRVTLRCSPRSGDLSVYWYQQSLDQGLQFLIQYYNGEERAKGNILERFSAQQFPDLHSELNLSSLELGDSALYFCASSVGVQGLIVNEQFFGPGTRLTVL.

The rearrangement links TRBV11-2 to TRBJ1-2; perhaps TRBD1 as D (6 bases). The V gene's germline CDR1 is SGHAT and CDR2 FQNNGV. The CDR3 runs 13 residues. With 5 bases removed from V and 2 bases from J, the gap between germline ends came to 9 bases. The CDR3 DNA reads as TGTGCCAGCAGCGCCGGACAGAACTATGGCTACACCTTC. The encoded protein is CASSAGQNYGYTF.